The 17 T cell receptor beta chains below come from one sample, sequenced in a study of radiotherapy plus CTLA-4 blockade in lung cancer. Assay used: immunoSEQ multiplex PCR; TCRdb lists only in-frame clones, some missing. The table records about 78,000 clones, 86% of them present only once. This specimen consisted of peripheral blood, obtained from a patient treated with radiotherapy plus ipilimumab. These receptors originate from a human donor with non-small cell lung cancer who had a partial response to radiotherapy plus ipilimumab.

V usage is TRBV28 and J usage is TRBJ2-7, with TRBD1 matching 8 bases. This CDR3 is built from 15 residues. Germline assignment: CDR1 MDHEN and CDR2 SYDVKM. The trim removed 5 bases at V and 3 bases at J, leaving 9 bases unmatched. Here the CDR3 reads CASSARTGLGYEQYV. The CDR3 DNA is TGTGCCAGCAGTGCCCGGACAGGGCTCGGCTACGAGCAGTACGTC.

The chain uses TRBV7-8 and TRBJ2-1; 13 bases fit TRBD2. Germline CDR1 is SGHVS and CDR2 is FQNEAQ. V lost 5 bases to trimming and J lost 5 bases; unmatched junction nucleotides: 3. The CDR3 has 15 residues. The CDR3 here is CASSPGTSGNNEQFF. The CDR3 nucleotides read TGTGCCAGCAGCCCAGGGACTAGCGGGAACAATGAGCAGTTCTTC.

The V gene is TRBV27, the J gene TRBJ2-4, with 9 bases lining up with TRBD2. The CDR3 covers 15 residues. Looked up from germline, CDR1 is MNHEY and CDR2 is SMNVEV (reference sequence). V shed 4 bases and J 6 bases; nucleotides not matched to a gene: 7. The CDR3 reads CASSSAGGRVNIQYF. CDR3 in DNA: TGTGCCAGCAGTTCGGCGGGGGGGCGCGTAAACATTCAGTACTTC.

As DNA, the CDR3 is TGCGCCAGCACCCCGTCCCCGACTAGTGAAACTGACGAGCAGTACTTC. It encodes CASTPSPTSETDEQYF. This chain uses TRBV5-1 with TRBJ2-7, with a weak D call TRBD2 (6 bases). Germline CDR1 and CDR2: SGHRS and YFSETQ. The CDR3 runs 16 residues. With 6 bases removed from V and 5 bases from J, the gap between germline ends came to 24 bases.

This clone has only a few counts. J is TRBJ1-2 and V is TRBV19, with D possibly being TRBD1 (6 bases). The CDR3 has 14 residues. The V and J ends lost 6 bases and 4 bases respectively, with 15 bases between them. CDR1 LNHDA and CDR2 SQIVND come from the germline V gene (reference sequence). The DNA for the CDR3 is TGTGCCAGTAGCACTACGGGACAAAGCTATGGCTACACCTTC. Translated: CASSTTGQSYGYTF.

This rearrangement joins TRBV28 to TRBJ1-2; D not resolved. Trimming cost V 5 bases and J 5 bases, with 9 bases left between them. Germline CDR1 is MDHEN and CDR2 is SYDVKM. This CDR3 is 12 amino acids long. The CDR3 spells CASSNRGYGYTF. For the CDR3, the DNA is TGTGCCAGCAGTAACCGAGGTTATGGCTACACCTTC.

The rearrangement uses TRBV18 and TRBJ2-2, with 11 bases identical to TRBD2. The CDR3 spans 16 residues. Looked up from germline, CDR1 is KGHSH and CDR2 is LQKENI. V lost 3 bases, J lost 6 bases, and 6 bases stayed unmatched. The CDR3 sequence: CASSPLSGRAAGELFF. The CDR3 nucleotides are TGTGCCAGCTCACCTCTTAGCGGGAGGGCCGCCGGGGAGCTGTTTTTT.

Many counts were recorded for this clone. The chain uses TRBV2 and TRBJ2-1; 7 bases align to TRBD2. Germline trimming cut 3 bases from V and 1 base from J; bases unmatched to any gene: 3. Germline lookup yields CDR1 SNHLY and CDR2 FYNNEI. CDR3 length equals 15 residues. Written as DNA, the CDR3 is TGTGCCAGCAGTGAGCAAGCGGGATCCTACAATGAGCAGTTCTTC. Translated: CASSEQAGSYNEQFF.

The V gene is TRBV19, the J gene TRBJ2-3; 7 nucleotides match TRBD1. Germline-derived CDR1 and CDR2 are LNHDA and SQIVND (reference sequence). The trim removed 4 bases at V and 6 bases at J, leaving 4 bases unmatched. The CDR3 runs to 13 residues. The CDR3: CASSTLQGDTQYF. As DNA, the CDR3 is TGTGCCAGTAGTACACTACAGGGGGATACGCAGTATTTT.

The rearrangement joins TRBV5-6 to TRBJ1-2; 8 bases agree with TRBD1. CDR1 is SGHDT, CDR2 YYEEEE, per germline. The trim removed 0 bases at V and 8 bases at J, leaving 15 bases unmatched. This CDR3 comprises 17 residues. For the CDR3, the DNA is TGTGCCAGCAGCTTGGGGTTGAATTGGCAGGGGGCCGAAGGCTACACCTTC. It encodes CASSLGLNWQGAEGYTF.

V is TRBV6-1 and J is TRBJ1-5, with D uncertain. V lost 2 bases, J lost 3 bases, and 8 bases lay in between. The CDR3 runs 14 residues. Germline V lookup: CDR1 MNHNS, CDR2 SASEGT. The CDR3 sequence is CASSEQAINQPQHF. The CDR3 nucleotides are TGTGCCAGCAGTGAACAGGCCATCAATCAGCCCCAGCATTTT.

This clone has a handful of counts. This chain links TRBV6-5 with TRBJ1-3; D uncertain. CDR3 length equals 15 residues. The V gene's germline CDR1 is MNHEY and CDR2 SVGAGI. V lost 5 bases to trimming and J lost 0 bases, with 11 bases between them. Here the CDR3 reads CASSPFWSSGNTIYF. CDR3 coding DNA: TGTGCCAGCAGTCCATTTTGGAGCTCTGGAAACACCATATATTTT.

The chain links TRBV6-1 to TRBJ2-5; 8 positions agree with TRBD1. V gave up 7 bases and J gave up 1 base; unmatched junction bases: 5. CDR3 size: 14 residues. Germline values: CDR1 MNHNS, CDR2 SASEGT. Here the CDR3 DNA reads TGTGCCAGCACCTTAGACAGGGGCCAAGAGACCCAGTACTTC. Its protein product is CASTLDRGQETQYF.

A few counts support this clone. The V gene is TRBV6-6, the J gene TRBJ1-1, with a possible D match to TRBD1 (6 bases). Germline CDR1 is MNHNY and CDR2 is SVGAGI (reference sequence). V was pared by 6 bases and J by 8 bases, with 13 bases between. CDR3 length: 12 residues. The CDR3 DNA follows: TGTGCCAGCAGCCTCGGACAGCACGAAGCTTTCTTT. It yields the protein CASSLGQHEAFF.

This clone was seen only once. J is TRBJ1-2 and V is TRBV2; no reliable D call. The V and J ends lost 2 bases and 5 bases respectively, with 12 bases between them. Germline V gene sequence: CDR1 SNHLY, CDR2 FYNNEI. The CDR3 extends over 14 amino acids. The CDR3: CASSEREGFYGYTF. Here the CDR3 DNA reads TGTGCCAGCAGTGAACGGGAAGGTTTTTATGGCTACACCTTC.

V usage is TRBV28 and J usage is TRBJ2-7; D may be TRBD2 (6 bases). Per germline, CDR1 MDHEN and CDR2 SYDVKM. The ends were cut back, 6 bases at V and 12 bases at J, with 15 bases in the middle. The CDR3 is 11 amino acids. CDR3 residues: CASRRRDSLYV. The CDR3 nucleotides read TGTGCCAGCAGACGAAGGGACTCCTTGTACGTC.

The rearrangement joins TRBV7-9 to TRBJ2-3; 10 positions match TRBD1. The CDR3 is 15 amino acids. The V gene end was trimmed by 6 bases and the J gene end by 6 bases; junction bases not matched to a gene: 9. CDR1 and CDR2 from the germline V gene are SEHNR and FQNEAQ (reference sequence). CDR3 region: CASRAGTGVFDTQYF. As DNA, the CDR3 is TGTGCCAGCAGGGCCGGGACAGGGGTCTTTGATACGCAGTATTTT.